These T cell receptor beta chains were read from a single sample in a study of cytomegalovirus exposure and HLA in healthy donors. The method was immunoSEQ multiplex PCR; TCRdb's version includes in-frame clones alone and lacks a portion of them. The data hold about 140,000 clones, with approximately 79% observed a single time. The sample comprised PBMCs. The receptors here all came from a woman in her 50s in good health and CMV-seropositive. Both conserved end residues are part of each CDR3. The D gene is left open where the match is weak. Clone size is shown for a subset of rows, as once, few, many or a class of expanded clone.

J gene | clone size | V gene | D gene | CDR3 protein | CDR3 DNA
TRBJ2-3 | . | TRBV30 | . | CAWSVLGGGRTDTQYF | TGTGCCTGGAGTGTACTGGGAGGGGGAAGGACAGATACGCAGTATTTT
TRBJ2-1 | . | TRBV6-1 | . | CASWDTSYNEQFF | TGTGCCAGCTGGGACACCTCCTACAATGAGCAGTTCTTC
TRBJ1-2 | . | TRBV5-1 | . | CASSLGPGRGYTF | TGCGCCAGCAGCTTGGGCCCAGGGCGCGGCTACACCTTC
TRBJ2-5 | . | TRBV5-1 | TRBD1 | CASSLTGAEETQYF | TGCGCCAGCAGCTTGACAGGGGCGGAGGAGACCCAGTACTTC
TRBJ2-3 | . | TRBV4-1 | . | CASSQDRGGESTDTQYF | TGCGCCAGCAGCCAAGATCGGGGCGGGGAGAGCACAGATACGCAGTATTTT
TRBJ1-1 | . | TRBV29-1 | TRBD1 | CSGTGTGVDTEAFF | TGCAGCGGGACCGGGACAGGGGTGGACACTGAAGCTTTCTTT
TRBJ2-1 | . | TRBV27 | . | CASSLDGGLYNEQFF | TGTGCCAGCAGTTTAGACGGGGGGCTTTACAATGAGCAGTTCTTC
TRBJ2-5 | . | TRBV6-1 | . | CASSKGGGQETQYF | TGTGCCAGCAGTAAGGGGGGGGGCCAAGAGACCCAGTACTTC
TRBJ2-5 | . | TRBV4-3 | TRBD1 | CASSHRDRGGDGETQYF | TGCGCCAGCAGCCACCGGGACAGGGGGGGAGACGGGGAGACCCAGTACTTC
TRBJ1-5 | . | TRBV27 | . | CASSRNGEGQPQHF | TGTGCCAGCAGTCGAAACGGGGAGGGGCAGCCCCAGCATTTT
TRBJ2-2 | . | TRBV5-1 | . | CASSLQGGNTGELFF | TGCGCCAGCAGCTTGCAGGGGGGGAACACCGGGGAGCTGTTTTTT
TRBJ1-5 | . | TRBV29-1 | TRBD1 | CSGGQGADQPQHF | TGCAGCGGAGGACAGGGGGCGGATCAGCCCCAGCATTTT
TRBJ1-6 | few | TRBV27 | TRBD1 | CASQGVRLSPLHF | TGTGCCAGCCAGGGGGTAAGGTTGTCACCCCTCCACTTT
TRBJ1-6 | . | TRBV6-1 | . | CASIETGDSPLHF | TGTGCCAGCATCGAAACAGGTGATTCACCCCTCCACTTT
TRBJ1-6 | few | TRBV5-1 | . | CASSFTAENSPLHF | TGCGCCAGCAGCTTCACAGCGGAGAATTCACCCCTCCACTTT
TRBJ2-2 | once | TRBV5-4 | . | CASSSSIANTGELFF | TGTGCCAGCAGCTCATCTATAGCGAACACCGGGGAGCTGTTTTTT
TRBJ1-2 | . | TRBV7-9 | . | CASSLTRELYGYTF | TGTGCCAGCAGCTTGACCAGGGAATTGTATGGCTACACCTTC
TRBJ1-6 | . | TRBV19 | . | CASSETGDSPLHF | TGTGCCAGTAGTGAGACCGGGGATTCACCCCTCCACTTT
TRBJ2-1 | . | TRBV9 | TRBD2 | CASSVATRGDEQFF | TGTGCCAGCAGCGTAGCTACCCGGGGGGATGAGCAGTTCTTC
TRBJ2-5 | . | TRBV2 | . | CASRGGLQETQYF | TGTGCCAGCAGGGGGGGACTCCAAGAGACCCAGTACTTC
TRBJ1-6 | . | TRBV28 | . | CASSVQQGASPLHF | TGTGCCAGCAGTGTCCAACAGGGTGCTTCACCCCTCCACTTT
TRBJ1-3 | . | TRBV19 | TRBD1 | CATGQGPGNTIYF | TGTGCCACCGGACAGGGTCCTGGAAACACCATATATTTT
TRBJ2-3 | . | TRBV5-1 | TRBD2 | CASSLRTGGPSDTQYF | TGCGCCAGCAGCTTGAGGACGGGGGGGCCTTCAGATACGCAGTATTTT
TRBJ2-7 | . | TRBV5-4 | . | CASSEGLLTSYEQYF | TGTGCCAGCAGCGAAGGACTTCTCACCTCCTACGAGCAGTACTTC
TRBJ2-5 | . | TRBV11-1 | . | CASSFDRDFPKTQYF | TGTGCCAGCAGCTTTGACCGGGACTTCCCGAAGACCCAGTACTTC
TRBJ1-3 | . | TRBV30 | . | CAWSEAFSGNTIYF | TGTGCCTGGAGTGAAGCTTTCTCTGGAAACACCATATATTTT
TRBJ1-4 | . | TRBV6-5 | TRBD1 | CASSQGTANEKLFF | TGTGCCAGCAGTCAAGGGACAGCTAATGAAAAACTGTTTTTT
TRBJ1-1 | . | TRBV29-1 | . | CSAMNTEAFF | TGCAGCGCAATGAACACTGAAGCTTTCTTT
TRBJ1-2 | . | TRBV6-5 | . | CASRPLGYGYTF | TGTGCCAGCAGACCCCTAGGCTATGGCTACACCTTC
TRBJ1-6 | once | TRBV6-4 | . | CASRESSYNSPLHF | TGTGCCAGCAGGGAGAGCTCCTATAATTCACCCCTCCACTTT
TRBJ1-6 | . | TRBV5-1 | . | CASSLEQGLDSPLHF | TGCGCCAGCAGCTTGGAACAGGGTTTAGATTCACCCCTCCACTTT
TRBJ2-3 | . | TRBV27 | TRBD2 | CASSLGLAGGSSTDTQYF | TGTGCCAGCAGTTTAGGCCTAGCGGGGGGGTCTAGCACAGATACGCAGTATTTT
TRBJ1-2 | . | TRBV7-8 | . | CASSLDGRPAGGYTF | TGTGCCAGCAGCTTGGATGGCCGCCCAGCGGGTGGCTACACCTTC
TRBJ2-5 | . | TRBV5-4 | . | CASAPQGLQETQYF | TGTGCCTCAGCCCCTCAGGGGCTCCAAGAGACCCAGTACTTC
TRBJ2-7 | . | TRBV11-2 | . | CASSLEWGDEEQYF | TGTGCCAGCAGCTTAGAGTGGGGGGACGAGGAGCAGTACTTC
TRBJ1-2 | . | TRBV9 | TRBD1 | CASSVDYRGIGYTF | TGTGCCAGCAGCGTAGACTACAGGGGTATTGGCTACACCTTC
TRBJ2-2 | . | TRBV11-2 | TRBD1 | CARSWDSFTGELFF | TGTGCCCGCAGCTGGGACAGCTTCACCGGGGAGCTGTTTTTT
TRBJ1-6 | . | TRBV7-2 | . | CASSSWGVSSLHF | TGTGCCAGCAGCTCCTGGGGAGTTTCTTCACTCCACTTT
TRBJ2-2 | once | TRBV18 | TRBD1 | CASSPPAGTGNTGELFF | TGTGCCAGCTCACCTCCTGCCGGGACAGGTAACACCGGGGAGCTGTTTTTT
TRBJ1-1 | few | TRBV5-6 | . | CASSYLRTGGRYTEAFF | TGTGCCAGCAGCTACCTTAGGACCGGGGGTCGGTACACTGAAGCTTTCTTT
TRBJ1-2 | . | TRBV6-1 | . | CASSEAGPRAGYGYTF | TGTGCCAGCAGTGAAGCGGGTCCCAGGGCTGGGTATGGCTACACCTTC
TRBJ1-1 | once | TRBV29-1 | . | CSAQGGEAFF | TGCAGCGCCCAAGGCGGTGAAGCTTTCTTT
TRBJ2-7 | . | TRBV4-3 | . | CASSQGDTYEQYF | TGCGCCAGCAGCCAAGGGGACACCTACGAGCAGTACTTC
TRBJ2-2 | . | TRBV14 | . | CASSLQRPNTGELFF | TGTGCCAGCAGCCTCCAGCGACCGAACACCGGGGAGCTGTTTTTT
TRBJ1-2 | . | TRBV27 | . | CASSGSGDTF | TGTGCCAGCAGCGGCTCCGGGGACACCTTC
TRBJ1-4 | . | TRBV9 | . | CASTLTGGGATNEKLFF | TGTGCCAGCACCCTCACCGGGGGAGGTGCAACTAATGAAAAACTGTTTTTT
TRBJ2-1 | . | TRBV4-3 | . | CASSQAYRDSYNEQFF | TGCGCCAGCAGCCAAGCGTACCGGGACTCATACAATGAGCAGTTCTTC
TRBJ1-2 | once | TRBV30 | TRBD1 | CAWSGQGEGGYTF | TGTGCCTGGAGCGGACAGGGAGAAGGTGGCTACACCTTC
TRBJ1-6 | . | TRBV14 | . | CASSLFGLARNSPLHF | TGTGCCAGCAGCCTTTTTGGCCTGGCGCGGAATTCACCCCTCCACTTT
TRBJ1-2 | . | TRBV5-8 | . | CASSLHNYGYTF | TGTGCCAGCAGCTTACACAACTATGGCTACACCTTC